The rows below give T cell receptor beta chains drawn from one sample of a study of beta chain features in type 1 diabetes. TCRdb's copy holds only in-frame clones and misses some; the assay was immunoSEQ multiplex PCR. The table has about 150,000 clones, about 9.1% seen once; the top ten hold less than 3%. Sequencing was performed on central memory CD4+ T cells from blood. Receptors were obtained from a woman under 30 in good health. CDR3s include the opening cysteine and the closing phenylalanine or tryptophan. D genes are given only for firm matches. Expanded clones are given a class, and other clones once, few, many or no size at all.

J,D,size,V,CDR3,DNA
TRBJ2-2,TRBD2,few,TRBV7-2,CASSPGTSRTGELFF,TGTGCCAGCAGCCCCGGGACTAGCCGAACCGGGGAGCTGTTTTTT
TRBJ2-7,TRBD2,few,TRBV5-6,CASSLWFAGTTPYEQYF,TGTGCCAGCAGTCTCTGGTTCGCGGGGACTACCCCCTACGAGCAGTACTTC
TRBJ2-7,NA,NA,TRBV11-3,CASSHGRYGEQYF,TGTGCCAGCAGCCATGGCAGATATGGCGAGCAGTACTTC
TRBJ2-7,TRBD2,few,TRBV7-9,CASSYVGRAASYEQYF,TGTGCCAGCAGCTACGTGGGGAGGGCGGCTAGCTACGAGCAGTACTTC
TRBJ2-7,TRBD2,few,TRBV10-3,CAISESAGDGYEQYF,TGTGCCATCAGTGAGTCAGCGGGGGATGGCTACGAGCAGTACTTC
TRBJ1-2,NA,NA,TRBV29-1,CSVESTVYGYTF,TGCAGCGTTGAGAGCACAGTATATGGCTACACCTTC
TRBJ2-3,TRBD1,NA,TRBV30,CAWSVQGADTQYF,TGTGCCTGGAGTGTGCAGGGGGCAGATACGCAGTATTTT
TRBJ1-4,NA,NA,TRBV11-2,CASSPRSGATNEKLFF,TGTGCCAGCAGCCCCCGAAGCGGGGCAACTAATGAAAAACTGTTTTTT
TRBJ2-5,TRBD2,NA,TRBV10-3,CAISESSGGGTYQETQYF,TGTGCCATCAGTGAGTCGAGCGGCGGGGGGACGTACCAAGAGACCCAGTACTTC
TRBJ2-3,NA,few,TRBV11-2,CASSLDRGLDTQYF,TGTGCCAGCAGCTTAGATCGGGGTTTGGATACGCAGTATTTT
TRBJ2-5,TRBD1,few,TRBV9,CASTPGGLNQETQYF,TGTGCCAGCACCCCAGGGGGATTGAACCAAGAGACCCAGTACTTC
TRBJ2-1,NA,NA,TRBV10-3,CAISESPGRGGGNEQFF,TGTGCCATCAGTGAGTCCCCGGGACGTGGTGGAGGGAATGAGCAGTTCTTC
TRBJ2-4,TRBD2,few,TRBV18,CASSAGGDPAKNIQYF,TGTGCCAGCTCAGCGGGGGGTGATCCAGCCAAAAACATTCAGTACTTC
TRBJ2-1,TRBD2,NA,TRBV10-3,CAISESLRGGPNEQFF,TGTGCCATCAGTGAGTCTCTGCGGGGGGGCCCCAATGAGCAGTTCTTC
TRBJ2-6,NA,few,TRBV6-1,CASRTGTSGANVLTF,TGTGCCAGCAGGACGGGTACCTCTGGGGCCAACGTCCTGACTTTC
TRBJ2-5,TRBD2,NA,TRBV7-3,CASSSQGGETQYF,TGTGCCAGCAGCTCCCAGGGAGGGGAGACCCAGTACTTC
TRBJ2-1,TRBD2,NA,TRBV9,CASSAWTSGNEQFF,TGTGCCAGCAGCGCCTGGACTAGCGGAAATGAGCAGTTCTTC
TRBJ1-6,NA,few,TRBV30,CARRSGLLAPLHF,TGTGCCAGACGTTCGGGACTCTTGGCACCCCTCCACTTT
TRBJ1-1,NA,few,TRBV5-1,CASTSGELNTEAFF,TGCGCCAGCACCTCCGGGGAATTAAACACTGAAGCTTTCTTT
TRBJ2-3,TRBD2,few,TRBV5-1,CASSRGGTDTQYF,TGCGCCAGCAGCCGGGGGGGCACAGATACGCAGTATTTT
TRBJ1-1,TRBD1,few,TRBV7-2,CASSPDRVRGTEAFF,TGTGCCAGCAGCCCCGACAGGGTAAGAGGGACTGAAGCTTTCTTT
TRBJ1-4,NA,few,TRBV12-5,CASGPTATNEKLFF,TGTGCTAGTGGCCCGACAGCAACTAATGAAAAACTGTTTTTT
TRBJ2-7,NA,NA,TRBV6-5,CASSGQLTYEQYF,TGTGCCAGCAGTGGACAGTTAACCTACGAGCAGTACTTC
TRBJ1-2,TRBD1,few,TRBV11-2,CASRSSGTGSYGYTF,TGTGCCAGCAGGTCATCCGGGACAGGGTCCTATGGCTACACCTTC
TRBJ2-7,TRBD1,few,TRBV5-1,CASTEGAFRTGSEQYF,TGCGCCAGCACTGAGGGGGCATTCAGGACAGGGAGCGAGCAGTACTTC
TRBJ2-5,NA,NA,TRBV4-1,CASSPTFLATKTQYF,TGCGCCAGCAGCCCGACCTTCCTAGCAACTAAGACCCAGTACTTC
TRBJ1-2,NA,few,TRBV7-9,CASSLEGVASYTF,TGTGCCAGCAGCTTAGAGGGAGTCGCTAGCTACACCTTC
TRBJ2-2,TRBD1,many,TRBV19,CASSTYRGNSGELFF,TGTGCCAGTAGTACTTACAGGGGCAACTCCGGGGAGCTGTTTTTT
TRBJ1-2,NA,few,TRBV2,CASSLGVSYGYTF,TGTGCCAGCAGTTTAGGGGTGAGCTATGGCTACACCTTC